The rows below give T cell receptor beta chains drawn from one sample of a study of blood T cell repertoires in COVID-19. TCRdb's copy holds only in-frame clones and misses some; the assay was immunoSEQ multiplex PCR. This table holds around 140,000 clones, roughly 80% found once. The sample comprised PBMCs or T cells enriched from blood (not recorded which). These receptors all stem from a woman aged 45-65 years who had recovered from COVID-19. CDR3s include the opening cysteine and the closing phenylalanine or tryptophan. A D gene is named only where the DNA matches it firmly. For some rows the clone size is stated as once, few or many, or as a class when expanded; others skip it.

clone_size: few; j_call: TRBJ1-4; d_call: .; v_call: TRBV11-2; cdr3_nt: TGTGCCAGCAGCTTGCTACAGGGACGCGGTGAAAAACTGTTTTTT; cdr3_aa: CASSLLQGRGEKLFF
clone_size: .; j_call: TRBJ1-1; d_call: .; v_call: TRBV7-2; cdr3_nt: TGTGCCAGCAGCTTAGAGCCAGGGGCAGGTGAAGCTTTCTTT; cdr3_aa: CASSLEPGAGEAFF
clone_size: few; j_call: TRBJ1-1; d_call: .; v_call: TRBV19; cdr3_nt: TGTGCCAGTAGAACAGGGCTGGAGGCTGAAGCTTTCTTT; cdr3_aa: CASRTGLEAEAFF
clone_size: .; j_call: TRBJ2-2; d_call: .; v_call: TRBV27; cdr3_nt: TGTGCCAGCAGTTTTTCCGGGTCTCTGGGCGGAGGCACCGGGGAGCTGTTTTTT; cdr3_aa: CASSFSGSLGGGTGELFF
clone_size: .; j_call: TRBJ1-4; d_call: .; v_call: TRBV30; cdr3_nt: TGTGCCTGGGCCGGGGGGGGACTTAATGAAAAACTGTTTTTT; cdr3_aa: CAWAGGGLNEKLFF
clone_size: few; j_call: TRBJ1-5; d_call: TRBD1; v_call: TRBV18; cdr3_nt: TGTGCCAGCTCAAAGGGACAGGGGAGCAATCAGCCCCAGCATTTT; cdr3_aa: CASSKGQGSNQPQHF
clone_size: .; j_call: TRBJ2-5; d_call: TRBD1; v_call: TRBV5-1; cdr3_nt: TGCGCCAGCAGCATTGACAGGGTTGGAGAGACCCAGTACTTC; cdr3_aa: CASSIDRVGETQYF
clone_size: .; j_call: TRBJ2-2; d_call: TRBD1; v_call: TRBV7-2; cdr3_nt: TGTGCCAGCAGCGCCTCCGGGACAGGGGGAGCCGGGGAGCTGTTTTTT; cdr3_aa: CASSASGTGGAGELFF
clone_size: .; j_call: TRBJ1-1; d_call: TRBD1; v_call: TRBV5-6; cdr3_nt: TGTGCCAGCAGCTTGGGCCCGGGACAGTCTAACACTGAAGCTTTCTTT; cdr3_aa: CASSLGPGQSNTEAFF
clone_size: .; j_call: TRBJ2-2; d_call: TRBD2; v_call: TRBV7-2; cdr3_nt: TGTGCCAGCAGCCCCGGGACTAGCGGGGGGCTGGGGGAGCTGTTTTTT; cdr3_aa: CASSPGTSGGLGELFF
clone_size: .; j_call: TRBJ2-5; d_call: .; v_call: TRBV27; cdr3_nt: TGTGCCAGCGGGAATCTACAGGGCGTTATGGGGACCCAGTACTTC; cdr3_aa: CASGNLQGVMGTQYF
clone_size: .; j_call: TRBJ1-6; d_call: .; v_call: TRBV21-1; cdr3_nt: TGTGCCAGCAGCAAAGCATTGGGGGCCCCTGGGTCACCCCTCCACTTT; cdr3_aa: CASSKALGAPGSPLHF
clone_size: .; j_call: TRBJ2-3; d_call: TRBD2; v_call: TRBV19; cdr3_nt: TGTGCCAGTAGCCCTAATGCGGCGGGGGGCACAGATACGCAGTATTTT; cdr3_aa: CASSPNAAGGTDTQYF
clone_size: .; j_call: TRBJ2-5; d_call: TRBD2; v_call: TRBV15; cdr3_nt: TGTGCCACCAGCAGAGGTGGGCGGGGGGGCAGTCAAGAGACCCAGTACTTC; cdr3_aa: CATSRGGRGGSQETQYF
clone_size: .; j_call: TRBJ2-4; d_call: .; v_call: TRBV24-1; cdr3_nt: TGTGCCACCAGTGACGGCAGGGAAGACAAAAACATTCAGTACTTC; cdr3_aa: CATSDGREDKNIQYF
clone_size: .; j_call: TRBJ2-2; d_call: .; v_call: TRBV7-3; cdr3_nt: TGTGCCAGCAGCTTGCGGCACACCGGGGAGCTGTTTTTT; cdr3_aa: CASSLRHTGELFF
clone_size: few; j_call: TRBJ1-6; d_call: .; v_call: TRBV30; cdr3_nt: TGTGCCTGGAGTGTACCGGTTCGTCGGTCCTCAAATTCACCCCTCCACTTT; cdr3_aa: CAWSVPVRRSSNSPLHF
clone_size: .; j_call: TRBJ1-2; d_call: TRBD1; v_call: TRBV28; cdr3_nt: TGTGCCAGCAGAGGGACAGGAGACTATGGCTACACCTTC; cdr3_aa: CASRGTGDYGYTF
clone_size: .; j_call: TRBJ1-4; d_call: .; v_call: TRBV2; cdr3_nt: TGTGCCAGCAGGATCCCGGGGGGAACTAATGAAAAACTGTTTTTT; cdr3_aa: CASRIPGGTNEKLFF
clone_size: .; j_call: TRBJ2-1; d_call: TRBD2; v_call: TRBV3-1/TRBV3-2; cdr3_nt: TGTGCCAGCAGCCAAGATGCGGGGGATAAAGCGTTCTTC; cdr3_aa: CASSQDAGDKAFF
clone_size: .; j_call: TRBJ1-2; d_call: TRBD1; v_call: TRBV18; cdr3_nt: TGTGCCAGCTCAGACAGGGACGGCTACACCTTC; cdr3_aa: CASSDRDGYTF
clone_size: .; j_call: TRBJ2-1; d_call: .; v_call: TRBV11-2; cdr3_nt: TGTGCCAGCAGCCCGAGGATTTACAATGAGCAGTTCTTC; cdr3_aa: CASSPRIYNEQFF
clone_size: .; j_call: TRBJ1-4; d_call: .; v_call: TRBV11-2; cdr3_nt: TGTGCCAGCAGCTCCGGGACAAATGAAAAACTGTTTTTT; cdr3_aa: CASSSGTNEKLFF
clone_size: .; j_call: TRBJ1-1; d_call: .; v_call: TRBV29-1; cdr3_nt: TGCAGCGTCGGGGAGGGTAGGAACACTGAAGCTTTCTTT; cdr3_aa: CSVGEGRNTEAFF
clone_size: few; j_call: TRBJ2-7; d_call: .; v_call: TRBV7-9; cdr3_nt: TGTGCCAGCAGCCCCCCCCTCCAGGGATCCTACGAGCAGTACTTC; cdr3_aa: CASSPPLQGSYEQYF
clone_size: .; j_call: TRBJ1-3; d_call: TRBD1; v_call: TRBV7-9; cdr3_nt: TGTGCCAGCAGGTCGACAGGGACCTCTGGAAACACCATATATTTT; cdr3_aa: CASRSTGTSGNTIYF
clone_size: .; j_call: TRBJ1-1; d_call: .; v_call: TRBV11-1; cdr3_nt: TGTGCCAGCAGCCCGCCTAACCGGGACATTGAAGCTTTCTTT; cdr3_aa: CASSPPNRDIEAFF
clone_size: .; j_call: TRBJ1-4; d_call: TRBD1; v_call: TRBV9; cdr3_nt: TGTGCCAGCAGCGGGGGTCCGGGACAGACTAATGAAAAACTGTTTTTT; cdr3_aa: CASSGGPGQTNEKLFF
clone_size: .; j_call: TRBJ1-1; d_call: .; v_call: TRBV27; cdr3_nt: TGTGCCGCGGCTACAGGGCTGAACACTGAAGCTTTCTTT; cdr3_aa: CAAATGLNTEAFF